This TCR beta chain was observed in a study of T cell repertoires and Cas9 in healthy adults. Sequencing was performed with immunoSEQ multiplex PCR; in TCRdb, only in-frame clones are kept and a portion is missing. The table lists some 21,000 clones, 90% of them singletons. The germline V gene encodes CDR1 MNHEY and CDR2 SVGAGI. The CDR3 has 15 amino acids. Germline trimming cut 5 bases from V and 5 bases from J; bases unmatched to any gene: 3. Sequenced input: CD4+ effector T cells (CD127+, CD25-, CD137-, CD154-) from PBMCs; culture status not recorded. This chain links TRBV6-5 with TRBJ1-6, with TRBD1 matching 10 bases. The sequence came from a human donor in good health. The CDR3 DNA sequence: TGTGCCAGCAGTGGGACAGGGGTAGATAATTCACCCCTCCACTTT. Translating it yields CASSGTGVDNSPLHF.